This T cell receptor beta chain was identified in a study of T cells in women clearing cervical HPV infection. Notes on this clone: The read ends 3 residues early relative to the CDR3; the germline J gene fills the gap.

HPV was found by MY09/MY11 PCR and dot-blot genotyping. Germline-derived CDR1 and CDR2 are SQVTM and ANQGSEA. The ends lost 3 bases at V and 4 bases at J; junction bases unmatched: 10. This CDR3 region has 17 residues. The data were produced by immunoSEQ multiplex PCR, yet TCRdb's version contains in-frame clones alone and is incomplete. The listing records about 26,000 clones. The V gene is TRBV29-1, the J gene TRBJ2-2, with 11 bases aligning to TRBD1. The source of this sequence is a woman aged 18-70 years with a cervical HPV16 infection that either progressed to CIN3+ or cleared (not recorded which). Sequences were obtained from blood buffy coat. CDR3 DNA (partial): TGCAGCGTTGATGATTTCGGGGGACAGGGGGTCACCGGGGAG. Protein sequence: CSVDDFGGQGVTGE. The entire CDR3 is CSVDDFGGQGVTGELFF.